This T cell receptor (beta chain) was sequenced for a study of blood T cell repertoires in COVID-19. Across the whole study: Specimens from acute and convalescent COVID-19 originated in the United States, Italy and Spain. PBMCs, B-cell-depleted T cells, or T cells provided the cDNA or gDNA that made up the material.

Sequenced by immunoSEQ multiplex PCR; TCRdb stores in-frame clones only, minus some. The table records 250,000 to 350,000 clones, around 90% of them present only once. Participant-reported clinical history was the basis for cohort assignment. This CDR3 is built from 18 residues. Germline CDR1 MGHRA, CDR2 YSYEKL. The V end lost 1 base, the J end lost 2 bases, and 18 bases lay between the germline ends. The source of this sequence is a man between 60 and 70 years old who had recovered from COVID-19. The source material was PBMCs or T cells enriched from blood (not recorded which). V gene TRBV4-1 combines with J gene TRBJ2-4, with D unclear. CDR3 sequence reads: CASSQVTRFLLSKNIQYF. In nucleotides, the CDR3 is TGCGCCAGCAGCCAAGTAACCCGATTCCTGCTATCCAAAAACATTCAGTACTTC.